This entry lists 17 T cell receptor beta chains sequenced from one sample in a study of cytomegalovirus exposure and HLA in healthy donors. It was with 60 Vbeta and 13 Jbeta primers that the PCR ran. Method: immunoSEQ multiplex PCR; TCRdb's copy keeps in-frame clones and lacks some. The sample has 85,000 to 100,000 clones, about 63% seen once. Sample: PBMCs. The receptor source for this set is a woman younger than 45 in good health and CMV-seronegative.

The chain is built from TRBV5-1 and TRBJ2-2; no reliable D call. The CDR3 has 14 amino acids. Per germline, CDR1 SGHRS and CDR2 YFSETQ. Trimming left V 4 bases short and J 6 bases short, with 13 bases between. The CDR3 DNA sequence: TGCGCCAGCAGCATAATCGAGGTGCCCGGGGAGCTGTTTTTT. Protein product: CASSIIEVPGELFF.

This clone occurred once. The chain links TRBV7-2 to TRBJ2-3; D gene unclear. The CDR3 contains 15 residues. V was trimmed by 2 bases and J by 2 bases, leaving 11 bases between them. In germline, CDR1 is SGHTA, CDR2 FQGNSA. Here the CDR3 reads CASSLWSQLTDTQYF. CDR3 nucleotides: TGTGCCAGCAGCTTATGGTCACAGCTCACAGATACGCAGTATTTT.

The chain couples TRBV6-1 to TRBJ1-1; 9 bases align to TRBD1. Germline V gene lookup returns CDR1 MNHNS and CDR2 SASEGT. Trimming took 4 bases from V and 5 from J; bases not matched to a gene: 5. This CDR3 contains 14 residues. The CDR3 DNA follows: TGTGCCAGCAGTGCGGGACAGGGTCAGACTGAAGCTTTCTTT. This codes for CASSAGQGQTEAFF.

V and J are TRBV18 and TRBJ1-1; the D gene is possibly TRBD1 (6 bases). Germline loops: CDR1 KGHSH, CDR2 LQKENI. This CDR3 has 18 residues. Trimming took off 3 bases at V and 0 bases at J, with 20 bases between the two ends. The CDR3: CASSPRGRGRGMNTEAFF. For the CDR3, the DNA is TGTGCCAGCTCACCCAGGGGCAGGGGAAGGGGGATGAACACTGAAGCTTTCTTT.

The chain carries TRBV7-9 and TRBJ1-1, with D possibly matching TRBD1 (5 bases). CDR3 length equals 14 residues. V was shortened by 1 base and J by 3 bases, with 9 bases between the two germline ends. Germline V gives CDR1 SEHNR, CDR2 FQNEAQ (reference sequence). CDR3 amino acids: CASSLGAGDTEAFF. In DNA, the CDR3 is TGTGCCAGCAGCTTAGGCGCGGGGGACACTGAAGCTTTCTTT. The complete variable domain, with remaining parts taken from reference TRBV7-9 and TRBJ1-1, reads DTGVSQNPRHKITKRGQNVTFRCDPISEHNRLYWYRQTLGQGPEFLTYFQNEAQLEKSRLLSDRFSAERPKGSFSTLEIQRTEQGDSAMYLCASSLGAGDTEAFFGQGTRLTVV.

The chain employs TRBV5-4 and TRBJ2-3, with TRBD2 matching 7 bases. The V and J ends lost 3 bases and 1 base, in that order; junction bases with no gene match: 8. The germline CDR1 and CDR2 sequences are SGHNT and YYREEE (reference sequence). The CDR3 consists of 16 residues. CDR3 bases: TGTGCCAGCAGCTCGGCTCTGGGGGGGGGCACAGATACGCAGTATTTT. Its translation: CASSSALGGGTDTQYF. Filled out from reference TRBV5-4 and TRBJ2-3, the complete variable domain reads ETGVTQSPTHLIKTRGQQVTLRCSSQSGHNTVSWYQQALGQGPQFIFQYYREEENGRGNFPPRFSGLQFPNYSSELNVNALELDDSALYLCASSSALGGGTDTQYFGPGTRLTVL.

The chain joins TRBV25-1 to TRBJ1-2; TRBD1 might be the D (6 bases). V lost 5 bases, J lost 8 bases, and 15 bases lay in between. CDR1 MGHDK and CDR2 SYGVNS come from the germline V gene. This CDR3 is 13 amino acids long. The CDR3 DNA reads TGTGCCAGCAGTAGGACAGACATAGGGGGCTACACCTTC. The encoded protein is CASSRTDIGGYTF.

The chain links TRBV28 to TRBJ2-3; 15 nucleotides line up with TRBD2. The V gene's germline CDR1 is MDHEN and CDR2 SYDVKM. CDR3 length equals 18 residues. The V segment lost 1 base and the J segment 6 bases; nucleotides outside the gene matches: 8. The CDR3 is CASSLLFGTSGGRDTQYF. For the CDR3, the DNA is TGTGCCAGCAGTTTATTATTCGGGACTAGCGGGGGGCGGGATACGCAGTATTTT.

The chain recombines TRBV6-5 with TRBJ1-1, with D unresolved. The CDR3 totals 16 residues. V lost 4 bases and J lost 0, with 15 bases in between. The germline gives CDR1 MNHEY, CDR2 SVGAGI. The CDR3 is CASSWSAVQMNTEAFF. CDR3 bases: TGTGCCAGCAGTTGGAGCGCAGTTCAAATGAACACTGAAGCTTTCTTT.

This clone was detected ten times or more. V is TRBV7-2 and J is TRBJ1-1; D might be TRBD1 (5 bases). The CDR3 covers 13 residues. The ends were cut back, 5 bases at V and 8 bases at J, with 15 bases in the middle. Germline lookup yields CDR1 SGHTA and CDR2 FQGNSA. The DNA for the CDR3 is TGTGCCAGCAGCCTTTGGCAGGGTCAGGAAGCTTTCTTT. Protein: CASSLWQGQEAFF.

The J gene is TRBJ1-2, the V gene TRBV29-1; possibly TRBD1 for D (5 bases). The CDR3 runs to 12 residues. From germline, CDR1 is SQVTM and CDR2 ANQGSEA. Trimming stripped 1 base from V and 7 bases from J, with 10 bases between. CDR3 bases: TGCAGCGTTGAAGTGTGGAGGGGTGGCTACACCTTC. It translates to CSVEVWRGGYTF.

Only a few counts were recorded for this clone. The V call is TRBV5-1, the J call TRBJ2-1; 8 nucleotides agree with TRBD1. Germline loops: CDR1 SGHRS, CDR2 YFSETQ. The CDR3 has 16 amino acids. V shed 4 bases and J 0 bases; nucleotides not matched to a gene: 6. In DNA form, the CDR3 reads TGCGCCAGCAGCAGGGGGGACAGGAGCTCCTACAATGAGCAGTTCTTC. Its protein is CASSRGDRSSYNEQFF.

The rearrangement joins TRBV7-8 to TRBJ1-1, with 9 bases lining up with TRBD1. This CDR3 has 15 residues. The trim removed 1 base at V and 3 bases at J, leaving 3 bases unmatched. Germline CDR1 is SGHVS and CDR2 is FQNEAQ. This CDR3 reads CASSLEGTGYTEAFF. The CDR3 DNA reads TGTGCCAGCAGCTTAGAGGGGACAGGGTACACTGAAGCTTTCTTT. Full variable domain (outside the CDR3, taken from reference TRBV7-8 and TRBJ1-1): GAGVSQSPRYKVAKRGQDVALRCDPISGHVSLFWYQQALGQGPEFLTYFQNEAQLDKSGLPSDRFFAERPEGSVSTLKIQRTQQEDSAVYLCASSLEGTGYTEAFFGQGTRLTVV.

This clone was found once. The chain is built from TRBV7-2 and TRBJ2-2, with D hard to call. V gave up 2 bases and J gave up 1 base, with 5 bases separating them. The CDR3 is made up of 14 amino acids. Per germline, CDR1 SGHTA and CDR2 FQGNSA. The CDR3 sequence: CASSLKRNTGELFF. The CDR3 DNA reads TGTGCCAGCAGCTTAAAGCGGAACACCGGGGAGCTGTTTTTT. Full variable domain (missing parts from reference TRBV7-2 and TRBJ2-2): GAGVSQSPSNKVTEKGKDVELRCDPISGHTALYWYRQSLGQGLEFLIYFQGNSAPDKSGLPSDRFSAERTGGSVSTLTIQRTQQEDSAVYLCASSLKRNTGELFFGEGSRLTVL.

J is TRBJ1-1 and V is TRBV6-5, with TRBD1 as a possible D gene (5 bases). Germline V gene lookup returns CDR1 MNHEY and CDR2 SVGAGI. The V end lost 0 bases, the J end lost 1 base, and 9 bases lay between the germline ends. This CDR3 spans 15 amino acids. CDR3 residues: CASSYSGRENTEAFF. CDR3 nucleotides: TGTGCCAGCAGTTACTCCGGCAGGGAGAACACTGAAGCTTTCTTT.

The genes are TRBV5-1 and TRBJ2-5; the match to TRBD2 covers 9 bases. There are 19 residues in the CDR3. Germline loops: CDR1 SGHRS, CDR2 YFSETQ. V was clipped by 0 bases and J by 5 bases; unmatched bases: 17. In DNA form, the CDR3 reads TGCGCCAGCAGCTTGGCCGTGATCTCCGGGACTAGCACACAGGAGACCCAGTACTTC. Protein sequence: CASSLAVISGTSTQETQYF.

The chain uses TRBV19 and TRBJ1-6; a possible D gene is TRBD1 (6 bases). V was pared by 7 bases and J by 7 bases, with 11 bases between. CDR3 length: 13 residues. Per germline, CDR1 LNHDA and CDR2 SQIVND (reference sequence). The CDR3 region is CASNDRRNSPLHF. DNA of the CDR3: TGTGCCAGTAATGACAGGAGGAATTCACCCCTCCACTTT. Full variable domain (remainder filled in from reference TRBV19 and TRBJ1-6): DGGITQSPKYLFRKEGQNVTLSCEQNLNHDAMYWYRQDPGQGLRLIYYSQIVNDFQKGDIAEGYSVSREKKESFPLTVTSAQKNPTAFYLCASNDRRNSPLHFGNGTRLTVT.